This entry lists 16 T cell receptor beta chains sequenced from one sample in a study of T cell responses to AZD1222 COVID-19 vaccine. The assay was immunoSEQ multiplex PCR, and TCRdb's table has in-frame clones only and misses some. There are some 73,000 clones in the sample; approximately 89% occur only once, and around 9.3% lies in the top ten. Material: peripheral blood, obtained 28 days after the second AZD1222 dose. The origin of the receptors is an adult who received the AZD1222 COVID-19 vaccine.

J is TRBJ2-4 and V is TRBV6-1; D unclear. The CDR3 is 15 amino acids. CDR1 and CDR2 (germline): MNHNS, SASEGT. V was pared by 2 bases and J by 0 bases, with 8 bases between. CDR3 sequence reads: CASSESGLAKNIQYF. CDR3 DNA sequence: TGTGCCAGCAGTGAATCGGGCCTAGCCAAAAACATTCAGTACTTC.

The V call is TRBV7-9, the J call TRBJ2-4; D not certain. Germline values: CDR1 SEHNR, CDR2 FQNEAQ (reference sequence). Trimming took 4 bases from V and 1 from J, leaving 14 bases between them. CDR3 length: 16 residues. The CDR3 sequence is CASSSNRALAKNIQYF. CDR3 sequence (DNA): TGTGCCAGCAGCTCTAACAGAGCCCTTGCCAAAAACATTCAGTACTTC.

This clone was seen only a few times. The chain uses TRBV14 and TRBJ2-3, with 8 bases fitting TRBD2. The CDR3 runs to 16 residues. V lost 4 bases, J lost 2 bases, and 8 bases stayed unmatched. Per germline, CDR1 SGHDN and CDR2 FVKESK. The CDR3 DNA is TGTGCCAGCAGCCGTCGGGGGGGGATTTCCACAGATACGCAGTATTTT. It yields the protein CASSRRGGISTDTQYF.

The chain joins TRBV7-3 to TRBJ1-1; TRBD1 matches at 9 bases. Germline CDR1 reads SGHTA; CDR2 reads FQGTGA. The CDR3 is 16 amino acids. Unmatched junction bases numbered 9, after V lost 6 bases and J lost 1 base. The CDR3 protein is CASRPRTGEENTEAFF. In DNA form, the CDR3 reads TGTGCCAGCAGGCCCCGGACAGGGGAAGAGAACACTGAAGCTTTCTTT.

The rearrangement uses TRBV20-1 and TRBJ2-1; no definite D call. Germline-derived CDR1 and CDR2 are DFQATT and SNEGSKA (reference sequence). This CDR3 spans 15 amino acids. V was shortened by 3 bases and J by 0 bases, with 12 bases between the two germline ends. The CDR3 here is CSASLTPLSYNEQFF. Written as DNA, the CDR3 is TGCAGTGCTAGTCTGACACCGCTCTCCTACAATGAGCAGTTCTTC.

This chain connects TRBV6-5 to TRBJ2-3; 7 bases line up with TRBD2. From germline, CDR1 is MNHEY and CDR2 SVGAGI. J gave up 5 bases and V 0 bases, and 5 bases lay outside the gene matches. The CDR3 loop spans 15 amino acids. As DNA, the CDR3 is TGTGCCAGCAGTTACTCGAGCGGGGTAATAGATACGCAGTATTTT. Translating gives CASSYSSGVIDTQYF.

This clone was detected only a few times. The rearrangement joins TRBV21-1 to TRBJ1-5; the D segment call TRBD1 is taken from the table without a DNA check. TRBV21-1 is marked as a pseudogene. The CDR3 spans 18 residues. The CDR3 sequence is CASSKVADRGAKNQPQHF. The DNA of the CDR3 is TGTGCCAGCAGCAAAGTTGCGGACAGGGGGGCGAAGAATCAGCCCCAGCATTTT.

The count of this clone is one. The chain recombines TRBV19 with TRBJ2-7; 9 bases map to TRBD1. Germline CDR1 and CDR2: LNHDA and SQIVND (reference sequence). V shed 4 bases and J 2 bases; nucleotides not matched to a gene: 0. This CDR3 has 13 amino acids. The CDR3 here is CASSRTGAYEQYF. Written as DNA, the CDR3 is TGTGCCAGTAGTAGGACAGGGGCCTACGAGCAGTACTTC.

The CDR3 nucleotides read TGTGCCAGCAGTTTATCCCTTCGACAGGGGGGAAGGGGTGGCTACACCTTC. Residues: CASSLSLRQGGRGGYTF. This chain joins TRBV27 and TRBJ1-2; TRBD1 aligns across 9 bases. Germline CDR1 and CDR2: MNHEY and SMNVEV (reference sequence). This CDR3 comprises 17 residues. V was clipped by 0 bases and J by 7 bases; unmatched bases: 12.

The chain carries TRBV5-1 and TRBJ1-2; perhaps TRBD1 as D (5 bases). The germline gives CDR1 SGHRS, CDR2 YFSETQ. The CDR3 has 13 amino acids. V lost 3 bases and J lost 8, with 14 bases in between. For the CDR3, the DNA is TGCGCCAGCAGCTCGGGTGGGGCAGGAGGCTACACCTTC. This encodes CASSSGGAGGYTF.

The chain combines TRBV5-1 with TRBJ2-2; 11 positions match TRBD1. With V trimmed by 7 bases and J by 4 bases, 0 bases remained unmatched. The length of the CDR3 is 13 residues. Germline V lookup: CDR1 SGHRS, CDR2 YFSETQ. CDR3 loop: CASGTGGTGELFF. CDR3 sequence (DNA): TGCGCCAGCGGGACAGGGGGCACCGGGGAGCTGTTTTTT. Full variable domain (missing parts from reference TRBV5-1 and TRBJ2-2): KAGVTQTPRYLIKTRGQQVTLSCSPISGHRSVSWYQQTPGQGLQFLFEYFSETQRNKGNFPGRFSGRQFSNSRSEMNVSTLELGDSALYLCASGTGGTGELFFGEGSRLTVL.

This chain links TRBV2 with TRBJ2-7, with D hard to call. Germline CDR1 and CDR2: SNHLY and FYNNEI. V was pared by 4 bases and J by 1 base, with 8 bases between. The CDR3 is 13 amino acids. CDR3 region: CASSGPGSYEQYV. CDR3 coding DNA: TGTGCCAGCAGTGGTCCAGGTTCCTACGAGCAGTACGTC.

The rearrangement uses TRBV6-6 and TRBJ1-3; 9 bases are a match to TRBD1. V dropped 6 bases and J dropped 7; count of bases not matched to a gene: 7. The CDR3 sequence is 14 residues long. Germline V gene data show CDR1 as MNHNY and CDR2 as SVGAGI (reference sequence). The CDR3 spells CASRDRGPRNTIYF. In nucleotides, the CDR3 is TGTGCCAGCAGGGACAGGGGCCCTCGTAACACCATATATTTT.

This clone was recorded once. The gene calls are TRBV29-1 and TRBJ2-3; 8 bases match TRBD1. The CDR3 sequence is 12 residues long. The germline V gene has CDR1 SQVTM and CDR2 ANQGSEA. V trimming: 7 bases; J trimming: 4 bases; junction bases outside the gene matches: 4. The CDR3 DNA is TGCAGCGATAGGACAGGGCCAGATACGCAGTATTTT. It specifies CSDRTGPDTQYF.

This clone was counted a few times. The V and J genes are TRBV20-1 and TRBJ1-6; D may be TRBD1 (6 bases). Trimming shortened V by 3 bases and J by 10 bases, and 19 bases separated the two germline ends. The CDR3 runs 15 residues. From germline, CDR1 is DFQATT and CDR2 SNEGSKA (reference sequence). CDR3 nucleotides: TGCAGTGCTAGTGAACAGGGACCCATGGGGTCACCCCTCCACTTT. It encodes CSASEQGPMGSPLHF.

V is TRBV29-1 and J is TRBJ1-1; D gene uncertain. Per the germline V gene, CDR1 is SQVTM and CDR2 is ANQGSEA. V shed 6 bases and J shed 7 bases, with 15 bases lying between them. The CDR3 sequence is 12 residues long. CDR3 loop: CSVVKSVGEAFF. CDR3 in DNA: TGCAGCGTCGTTAAGAGTGTGGGTGAAGCTTTCTTT.